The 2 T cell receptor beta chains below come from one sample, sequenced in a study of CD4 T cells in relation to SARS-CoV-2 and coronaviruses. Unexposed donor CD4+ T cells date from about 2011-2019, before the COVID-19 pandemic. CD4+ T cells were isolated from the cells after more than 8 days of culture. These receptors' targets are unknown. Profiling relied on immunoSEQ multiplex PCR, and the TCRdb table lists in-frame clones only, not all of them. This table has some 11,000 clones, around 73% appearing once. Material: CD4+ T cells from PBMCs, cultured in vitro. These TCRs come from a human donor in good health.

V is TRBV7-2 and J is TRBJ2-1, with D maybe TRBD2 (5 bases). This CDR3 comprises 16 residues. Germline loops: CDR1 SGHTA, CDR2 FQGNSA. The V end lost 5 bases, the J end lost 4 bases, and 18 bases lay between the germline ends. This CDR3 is CASSLSPGDRYNEQFF. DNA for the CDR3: TGTGCCAGCAGCCTCAGCCCCGGGGATAGATACAATGAGCAGTTCTTC.

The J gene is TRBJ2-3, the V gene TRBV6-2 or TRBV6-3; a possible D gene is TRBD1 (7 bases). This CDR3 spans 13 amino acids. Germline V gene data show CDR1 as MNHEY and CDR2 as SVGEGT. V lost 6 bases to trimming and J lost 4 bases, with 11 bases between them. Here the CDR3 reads CASSRGEADTQYF. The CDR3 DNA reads TGTGCCAGCAGCAGGGGGGAGGCAGATACGCAGTATTTT.